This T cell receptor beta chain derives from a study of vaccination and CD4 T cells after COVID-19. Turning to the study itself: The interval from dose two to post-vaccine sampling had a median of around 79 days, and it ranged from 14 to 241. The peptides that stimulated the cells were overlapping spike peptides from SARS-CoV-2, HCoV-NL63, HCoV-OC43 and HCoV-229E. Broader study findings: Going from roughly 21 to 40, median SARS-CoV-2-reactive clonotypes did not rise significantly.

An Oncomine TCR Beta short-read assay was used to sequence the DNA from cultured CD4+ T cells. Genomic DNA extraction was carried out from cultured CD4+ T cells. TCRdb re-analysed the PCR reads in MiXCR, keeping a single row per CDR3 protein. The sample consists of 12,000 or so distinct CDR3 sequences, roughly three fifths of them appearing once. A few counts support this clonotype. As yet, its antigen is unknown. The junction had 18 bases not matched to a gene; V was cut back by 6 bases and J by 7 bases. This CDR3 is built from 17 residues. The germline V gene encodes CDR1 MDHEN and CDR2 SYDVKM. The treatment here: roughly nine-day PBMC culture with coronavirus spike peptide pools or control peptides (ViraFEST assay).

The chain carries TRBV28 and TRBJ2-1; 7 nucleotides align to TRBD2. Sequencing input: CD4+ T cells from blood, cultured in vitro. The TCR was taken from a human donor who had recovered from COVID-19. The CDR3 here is CASSKTWSAGVKNEQFF. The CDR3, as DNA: TGTGCCAGCAGCAAGACCTGGTCGGCGGGAGTAAAGAATGAGCAGTTCTTC.